This record concerns one TCR beta chain sequence. Assay used: immunoSEQ multiplex PCR; TCRdb lists only in-frame clones, some missing. The repertoire holds 250,000 to 400,000 clones, under 90% seen once, with 2.9% in the top ten. This sample is drawn from a study of blood T cell repertoires in COVID-19. V lost 5 bases, J lost 5 bases, and 19 bases stayed unmatched. The CDR3 is 18 residues long. Looked up from germline, CDR1 is MNHEY and CDR2 is SMNVEV (reference sequence). The clonotype originates from a woman in her 30s with COVID-19, enrolled during active disease. V and J are TRBV27 and TRBJ2-5, with 8 bases aligning to TRBD2. Sequenced material: peripheral blood. Here the CDR3 DNA reads TGTGCCAGCAGTCCTACCACCTTCTTACGGGAGGGGATTGAGACCCAGTACTTC. Translated: CASSPTTFLREGIETQYF.